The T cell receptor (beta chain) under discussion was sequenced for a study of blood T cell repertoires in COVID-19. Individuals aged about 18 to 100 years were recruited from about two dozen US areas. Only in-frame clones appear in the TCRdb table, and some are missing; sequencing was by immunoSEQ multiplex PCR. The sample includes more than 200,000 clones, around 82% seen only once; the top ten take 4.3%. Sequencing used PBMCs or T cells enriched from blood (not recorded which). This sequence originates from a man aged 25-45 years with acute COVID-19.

CDR3 coding DNA: TGTGCCACCAGCCATCAGGGCACCGGGGCCAACGTCCTGACTTTC. Protein product: CATSHQGTGANVLTF. The J gene is TRBJ2-6, the V gene TRBV15, with a tentative D call TRBD1 (5 bases). The V and J ends lost 5 bases and 4 bases respectively, with 12 bases between them. Looked up from germline, CDR1 is LNHNV and CDR2 is YYDKDF (reference sequence). The CDR3 is made up of 15 amino acids.